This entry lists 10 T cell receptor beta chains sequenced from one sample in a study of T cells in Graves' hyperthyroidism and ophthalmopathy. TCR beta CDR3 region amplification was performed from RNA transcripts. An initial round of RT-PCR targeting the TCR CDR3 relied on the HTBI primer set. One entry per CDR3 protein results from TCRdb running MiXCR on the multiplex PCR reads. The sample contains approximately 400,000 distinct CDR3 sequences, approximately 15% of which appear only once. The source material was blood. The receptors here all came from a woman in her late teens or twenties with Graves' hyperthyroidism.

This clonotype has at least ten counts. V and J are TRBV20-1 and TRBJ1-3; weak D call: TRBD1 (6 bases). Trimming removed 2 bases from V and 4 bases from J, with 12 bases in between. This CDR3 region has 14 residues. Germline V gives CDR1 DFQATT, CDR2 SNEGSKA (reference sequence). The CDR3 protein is CSARPRGLGNTIYF. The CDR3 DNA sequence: TGCAGTGCTAGACCCAGGGGACTCGGAAACACCATATATTTT.

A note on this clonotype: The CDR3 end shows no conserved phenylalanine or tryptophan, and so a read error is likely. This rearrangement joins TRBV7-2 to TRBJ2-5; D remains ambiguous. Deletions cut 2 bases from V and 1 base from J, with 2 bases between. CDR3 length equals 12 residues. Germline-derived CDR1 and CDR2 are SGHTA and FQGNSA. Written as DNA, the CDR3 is TGTGCCAGCAGCTTAATCCAAGAGACCCAGTACTCC. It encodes CASSLIQETQYS.

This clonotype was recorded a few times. CDR3 in DNA: TGTGCCAGCAGTTTCGGACAGGGTCTCTACGAGCAGTACTTC. Its translation is CASSFGQGLYEQYF. The chain uses TRBV27 and TRBJ2-7, with 8 positions matching TRBD1. Germline V CDR1 and CDR2: MNHEY, SMNVEV (reference sequence). With 3 bases clipped from V and 3 bases from J, the junction kept 4 bases outside the gene matches. The CDR3 sequence is 14 residues long.

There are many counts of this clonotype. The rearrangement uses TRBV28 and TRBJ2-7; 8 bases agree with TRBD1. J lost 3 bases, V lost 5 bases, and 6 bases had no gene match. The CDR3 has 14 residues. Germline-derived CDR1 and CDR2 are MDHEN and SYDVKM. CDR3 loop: CASSGTGTGYEQYF. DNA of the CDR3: TGTGCCAGCAGTGGAACCGGGACAGGCTACGAGCAGTACTTC.

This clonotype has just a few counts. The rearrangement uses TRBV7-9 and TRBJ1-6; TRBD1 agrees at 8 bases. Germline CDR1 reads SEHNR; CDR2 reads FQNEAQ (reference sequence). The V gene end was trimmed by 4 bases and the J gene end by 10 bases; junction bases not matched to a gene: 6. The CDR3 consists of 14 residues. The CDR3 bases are TGTGCCAGCAGCTCGCAGGGGGCTAGGTCACCCCTCCACTTT. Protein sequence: CASSSQGARSPLHF.

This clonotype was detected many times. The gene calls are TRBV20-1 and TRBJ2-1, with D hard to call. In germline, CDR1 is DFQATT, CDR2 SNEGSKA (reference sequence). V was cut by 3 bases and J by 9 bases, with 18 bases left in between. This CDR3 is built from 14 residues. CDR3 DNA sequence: TGCAGTGCTAGGTGGAGTAGGACGCCCGCTGAGCAGTTCTTC. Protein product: CSARWSRTPAEQFF.

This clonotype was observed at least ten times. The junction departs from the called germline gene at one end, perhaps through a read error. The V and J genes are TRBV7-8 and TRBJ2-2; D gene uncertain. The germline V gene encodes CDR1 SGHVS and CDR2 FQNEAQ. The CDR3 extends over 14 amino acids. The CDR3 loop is CASSLGLNAGELFF. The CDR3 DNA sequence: TGTGCCAGCAGCTTAGGTCTGAACGCCGGGGAGCTGTTTTTT. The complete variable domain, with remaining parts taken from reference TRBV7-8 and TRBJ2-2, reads GAGVSQSPRYKVAKRGQDVALRCDPISGHVSLFWYQQALGQGPEFLTYFQNEAQLDKSGLPSDRFFAERPEGSVSTLKIQRTQQEDSAVYLCASSLGLNAGELFFGEGSRLTVL.

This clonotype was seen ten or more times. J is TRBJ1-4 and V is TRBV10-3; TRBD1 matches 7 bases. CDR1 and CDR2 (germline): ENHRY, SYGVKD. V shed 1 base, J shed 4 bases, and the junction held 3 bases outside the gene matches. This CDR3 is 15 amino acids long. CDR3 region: CAISELDRNNEKLFF. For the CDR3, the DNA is TGTGCCATCAGTGAGTTGGACAGGAATAATGAAAAACTGTTTTTT.

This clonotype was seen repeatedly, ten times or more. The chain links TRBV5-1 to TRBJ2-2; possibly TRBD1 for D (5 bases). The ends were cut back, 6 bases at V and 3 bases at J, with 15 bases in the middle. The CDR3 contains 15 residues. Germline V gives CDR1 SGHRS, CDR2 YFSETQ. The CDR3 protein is CASKGLEGDTGELFF. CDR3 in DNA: TGCGCCAGCAAGGGGCTGGAAGGTGACACCGGGGAGCTGTTTTTT. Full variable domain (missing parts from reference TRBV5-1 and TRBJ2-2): KAGVTQTPRYLIKTRGQQVTLSCSPISGHRSVSWYQQTPGQGLQFLFEYFSETQRNKGNFPGRFSGRQFSNSRSEMNVSTLELGDSALYLCASKGLEGDTGELFFGEGSRLTVL.

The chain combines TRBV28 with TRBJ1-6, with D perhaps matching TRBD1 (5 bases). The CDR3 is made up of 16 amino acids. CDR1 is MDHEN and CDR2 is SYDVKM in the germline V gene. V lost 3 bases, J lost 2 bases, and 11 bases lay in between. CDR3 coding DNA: TGTGCCAGCAGTTTGCCAAGGGGCGCCTATAATTCACCCCTCCACTTT. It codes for CASSLPRGAYNSPLHF.